This entry lists 25 T cell receptor beta chains sequenced from one sample in a study of T cell repertoires in cytomegalovirus infection. A single record per CDR3 protein comes from TCRdb applying MiXCR to the reads. This table holds approximately 43,000 distinct CDR3 sequences, approximately 22% found once. Their antigens remain unidentified. The specimen was PBMCs, sequenced either directly or after in vitro stimulation (not recorded which). The receptors stem from a human donor in good health (CMV status not recorded). Some clones in this sample may be carry-over from other donors' samples.

This clonotype was recorded many times. The chain employs TRBV19 and TRBJ1-2, with D unclear. The V end was cut by 5 bases, the J end by 5 bases, with 15 bases between. CDR1 and CDR2 from the germline V gene are LNHDA and SQIVND (reference sequence). The length of the CDR3 is 14 residues. The CDR3: CASSASGTLYGYTF. The CDR3 DNA sequence: TGTGCCAGTAGTGCGTCAGGTACTCTTTATGGCTACACCTTC.

The chain has TRBV25-1 and TRBJ2-5, with D perhaps TRBD2 (6 bases). The CDR3 runs 16 residues. V lost 1 base, J lost 3 bases, and 15 bases lay in between. Germline V gene lookup returns CDR1 MGHDK and CDR2 SYGVNS. The CDR3 loop is CASSEFWRASEETQYF. The CDR3 DNA follows: TGTGCCAGCAGTGAATTTTGGAGGGCTTCGGAAGAGACCCAGTACTTC.

The V call is TRBV11-2, the J call TRBJ2-1, with TRBD2 matching over 11 bases. The CDR3 is 16 residues long. Germline CDR1 SGHAT, CDR2 FQNNGV. Trimming cost V 1 base and J 2 bases; bases outside gene matches: 1. Here the CDR3 reads CASSLGGLAAYNEQFF. The CDR3, as DNA: TGTGCCAGCAGCTTAGGGGGACTAGCGGCCTACAATGAGCAGTTCTTC.

Concerning this clonotype itself: A junction end diverges from the germline sequence, so it may reflect a read error. The gene calls are TRBV11-2 and TRBJ2-1, with D possibly called TRBD1 or TRBD2 (6 bases each). This CDR3 region has 14 residues. CDR1 is SGHAT, CDR2 FQNNGV, per germline. CDR3 protein: CASTLGGMGTEQFF. In DNA, the CDR3 is TGTGCCAGCACCTTAGGGGGGATGGGCACTGAGCAGTTCTTC.

The rearrangement links TRBV4-3 to TRBJ1-2, with D possibly TRBD1 on 5 matching bases. Germline V CDR1 and CDR2: LGHNA, YSLEER. Trimming cost V 3 bases and J 8 bases, with 16 bases left between them. CDR3 length: 14 residues. CDR3 in amino acids: CASSQRTSGDGYTF. DNA of the CDR3: TGCGCCAGCAGCCAGAGGACCAGCGGGGACGGCTACACCTTC.

This sequence joins TRBV5-1 and TRBJ2-5, with 10 bases that match TRBD2. Germline loops: CDR1 SGHRS, CDR2 YFSETQ. CDR3 length: 15 amino acids. V was clipped by 4 bases and J by 4 bases; unmatched bases: 7. DNA for the CDR3: TGCGCCAGCAGCCCCCGGACTAGCGGCGGAGAGACCCAGTACTTC. Encoded protein: CASSPRTSGGETQYF. Full variable domain (remainder filled in from reference TRBV5-1 and TRBJ2-5): KAGVTQTPRYLIKTRGQQVTLSCSPISGHRSVSWYQQTPGQGLQFLFEYFSETQRNKGNFPGRFSGRQFSNSRSEMNVSTLELGDSALYLCASSPRTSGGETQYFGPGTRLLVL.

This clonotype has ten or more counts. The rearrangement joins TRBV5-4 to TRBJ2-1; D unresolved. V lost 6 bases, J lost 0 bases, and 13 bases lay in between. Germline CDR1 is SGHNT and CDR2 is YYREEE (reference sequence). This CDR3 contains 15 residues. CDR3 region: CASNTKRSSYNEQFF. DNA for the CDR3: TGTGCCAGCAACACAAAGAGGAGCTCCTACAATGAGCAGTTCTTC.

Regarding this clonotype: A clone one base away is much larger, so this may be a read error. The chain has TRBV12-3 or TRBV12-4 and TRBJ2-3, with 8 bases fitting TRBD1. The CDR3 extends over 16 amino acids. CDR3 coding DNA: TGTGCCGGCAGTGTAGCCGGGACAGGAGACACAGATACGCAGTATTTT. Translating gives CAGSVAGTGDTDTQYF.

This clonotype was seen many times. The rearrangement joins TRBV7-9 to TRBJ2-4, with D unclear. Germline lookup yields CDR1 SEHNR and CDR2 FQNEAQ (reference sequence). This CDR3 region has 14 residues. V dropped 4 bases and J dropped 8 bases, with 15 bases sitting between them. CDR3 coding DNA: TGTGCCAGCAGCTCTCCCAGCGTTAGGGACATTCAGTACTTC. As protein: CASSSPSVRDIQYF.

This clonotype appeared a few times. V gene TRBV5-8 combines with J gene TRBJ1-4; no clear D. The V end was cut by 2 bases, the J end by 10 bases, with 18 bases between. Germline CDR1 and CDR2: SGHTS and YDEGEE. This CDR3 comprises 15 residues. The chain's CDR3 is CASSLSWALGGKLFF. CDR3 DNA sequence: TGTGCCAGCAGCTTATCGTGGGCTTTAGGTGGAAAACTGTTTTTT. The variable domain in full, with the rest retrieved from reference TRBV5-8 and TRBJ1-4, is EAGVTQSPTHLIKTRGQQATLRCSPISGHTSVYWYQQALGLGLQFLLWYDEGEERNRGNFPPRFSGRQFPNYSSELNVNALELEDSALYLCASSLSWALGGKLFFGSGTQLSVL.

This clonotype was seen only a few times. The chain couples TRBV7-7 to TRBJ2-5; 8 nucleotides align to TRBD1. Germline values: CDR1 SSHAT, CDR2 FNYEAQ (reference sequence). V gave up 3 bases and J gave up 7 bases; unmatched junction bases: 16. The CDR3 has 17 amino acids. CDR3 coding DNA: TGTGCCAGCAGCTTGACCGCTCCCGGGACAGGTTTTGGGACCCAGTACTTC. It translates to CASSLTAPGTGFGTQYF.

This clonotype was seen at least ten times. The rearrangement links TRBV12-3 or TRBV12-4 to TRBJ1-1; D remains ambiguous. The CDR3 length is 13 residues. V lost 6 bases to trimming and J lost 2 bases, with 10 bases between them. The CDR3 nucleotides read TGTGCCAGCAGAGGTGACACCAACACTGAAGCTTTCTTT. Protein product: CASRGDTNTEAFF.

This clonotype was counted at least ten times. The V and J genes are TRBV7-2 and TRBJ2-3; 12 nucleotides align to TRBD2. Germline V CDR1 and CDR2: SGHTA, FQGNSA. The CDR3 is 15 amino acids. The ends lost 3 bases at V and 4 bases at J; junction bases unmatched: 2. CDR3 DNA: TGTGCCAGCAGCTTTCTAGCGGGAGGGGCAGATACGCAGTATTTT. Encoded protein: CASSFLAGGADTQYF. Together with reference TRBV7-2 and TRBJ2-3, the CDR3 gives the full variable domain: GAGVSQSPSNKVTEKGKDVELRCDPISGHTALYWYRQSLGQGLEFLIYFQGNSAPDKSGLPSDRFSAERTGGSVSTLTIQRTQQEDSAVYLCASSFLAGGADTQYFGPGTRLTVL.

This clonotype was seen repeatedly, ten times or more. The chain uses TRBV19 and TRBJ2-7; D is unclear. This CDR3 region has 15 residues. Germline V gene lookup returns CDR1 LNHDA and CDR2 SQIVND (reference sequence). With 5 bases removed from V and 0 bases from J, the gap between germline ends came to 14 bases. The chain's CDR3 is CASSRLGSASYEQYF. The CDR3 region has the DNA TGTGCCAGTAGTCGGCTCGGTAGTGCCTCCTACGAGCAGTACTTC.

Worth noting for this clonotype: A much larger clone differs by one base, so this may be a read error. The CDR3: CGISEADRARAAEAFF. CDR3 bases: TGTGGCATCAGTGAGGCAGACAGGGCCAGGGCGGCCGAAGCTTTCTTT. This chain connects TRBV10-3 to TRBJ1-1; TRBD1 matches at 7 bases. The CDR3 runs to 16 residues. Germline assignment: CDR1 ENHRY and CDR2 SYGVKD.

This clonotype was counted a few times. The chain couples TRBV20-1 to TRBJ2-5; D is perhaps TRBD2 (5 bases). Germline V gene lookup returns CDR1 DFQATT and CDR2 SNEGSKA (reference sequence). With 3 bases removed from V and 2 bases from J, the gap between germline ends came to 16 bases. The CDR3 totals 15 residues. CDR3 bases: TGCAGTGCTAGTGGTCGGTGGGAGTTACAAGAGACCCAGTACTTC. Amino acids: CSASGRWELQETQYF.

This clonotype was recorded once. This chain connects TRBV9 to TRBJ2-3, with D uncertain. Between the trimmed V and J ends, which lost 0 bases and 4 bases, there was a span of 9 bases. From germline, CDR1 is SGDLS and CDR2 YYNGEE. The CDR3 extends over 14 amino acids. CDR3 protein: CASSVASAPDTQYF. CDR3 in DNA: TGTGCCAGCAGCGTAGCCAGCGCCCCAGATACGCAGTATTTT. Based on the CDR3 plus reference TRBV9 and TRBJ2-3, the full variable domain is DSGVTQTPKHLITATGQRVTLRCSPRSGDLSVYWYQQSLDQGLQFLIQYYNGEERAKGNILERFSAQQFPDLHSELNLSSLELGDSALYFCASSVASAPDTQYFGPGTRLTVL.

This clonotype was seen at least ten times. As DNA, the CDR3 is TGTGCCAGCAGCTTAGGTCCTAATGAAAAACTGTTTTTT. Translated, it gives CASSLGPNEKLFF. The chain couples TRBV7-2 to TRBJ1-4, with D uncertain. Trimming took 1 base from V and 3 from J, leaving 3 bases between them. The CDR3 runs 13 residues. In germline, CDR1 is SGHTA, CDR2 FQGNSA.

Judged by abundance, this clonotype is medium-sized. This chain uses TRBV12-3 or TRBV12-4 with TRBJ2-7; possible D gene TRBD1, 6 bases. V was pared by 3 bases and J by 2 bases, with 17 bases between. This CDR3 contains 16 residues. The CDR3 sequence: CASSFSWTANPYEQYF. The CDR3 nucleotides are TGTGCCAGCAGTTTCTCCTGGACAGCAAATCCCTACGAGCAGTACTTC.

This clonotype occurred many times. The V gene is TRBV15, the J gene TRBJ2-1; D tentatively fits TRBD1 or TRBD2 (5 bases each). This CDR3 is built from 15 residues. Germline V gives CDR1 LNHNV, CDR2 YYDKDF (reference sequence). Trimming removed 6 bases at V and 5 bases at J, with 17 bases between. The CDR3 reads CATRALGLGDNEQFF. CDR3 in DNA: TGTGCCACCAGGGCATTGGGGCTGGGAGACAATGAGCAGTTCTTC.

This chain uses TRBV20-1 with TRBJ2-3; 8 nucleotides line up with TRBD2. V lost 0 bases and J lost 0; bases outside the gene matches: 2. In germline, CDR1 is DFQATT, CDR2 SNEGSKA (reference sequence). The CDR3 has 15 residues. DNA for the CDR3: TGCAGTGCTAGAGATAGCGGGACTAGCACAGATACGCAGTATTTT. This sequence encodes CSARDSGTSTDTQYF.

J is TRBJ1-2 and V is TRBV7-2; 7 bases are a match to TRBD1. The germline V gene encodes CDR1 SGHTA and CDR2 FQGNSA. V dropped 5 bases and J dropped 5; count of bases not matched to a gene: 11. The CDR3 runs to 15 residues. CDR3 loop: CASSRTTGTIYGYTF. CDR3 nucleotide sequence: TGTGCCAGCAGCCGAACGACAGGGACCATTTATGGCTACACCTTC.

This rearrangement joins TRBV27 to TRBJ2-7; TRBD1 agrees at 8 bases. Germline lookup yields CDR1 MNHEY and CDR2 SMNVEV (reference sequence). J lost 2 bases, V lost 3 bases, and 15 bases had no gene match. This CDR3 spans 18 amino acids. As DNA, the CDR3 is TGTGCCAGCAGTTTTAGTGGACAGGGTTTCTTAGGGACCTACGAGCAGTACTTC. Translation gives CASSFSGQGFLGTYEQYF.

This clonotype was observed at least ten times. The rearrangement uses TRBV6-6 and TRBJ2-5, with TRBD1 matching over 7 bases. The length of the CDR3 is 16 residues. Germline assignment: CDR1 MNHNY and CDR2 SVGAGI (reference sequence). Trimming at V came to 2 bases and at J to 3 bases, leaving 9 bases not matched to a gene. As DNA, the CDR3 is TGTGCCAGCAGTTACCCCGGGACAGATTGGAAAGAGACCCAGTACTTC. Protein sequence: CASSYPGTDWKETQYF.

This clonotype has at least ten counts. This chain links TRBV28 with TRBJ2-1; possibly TRBD1 for D (5 bases). Deletions cut 8 bases from V and 9 bases from J, with 14 bases between. CDR1 is MDHEN and CDR2 is SYDVKM in the germline V gene. CDR3 size: 12 residues. The CDR3 is CASGRLRGEQFF. CDR3 nucleotide sequence: TGTGCCAGCGGGCGGCTAAGGGGTGAGCAGTTCTTC. Variable domain in full (rest from reference TRBV28 and TRBJ2-1): DVKVTQSSRYLVKRTGEKVFLECVQDMDHENMFWYRQDPGLGLRLIYFSYDVKMKEKGDIPEGYSVSREKKERFSLILESASTNQTSMYLCASGRLRGEQFFGPGTRLTVL.